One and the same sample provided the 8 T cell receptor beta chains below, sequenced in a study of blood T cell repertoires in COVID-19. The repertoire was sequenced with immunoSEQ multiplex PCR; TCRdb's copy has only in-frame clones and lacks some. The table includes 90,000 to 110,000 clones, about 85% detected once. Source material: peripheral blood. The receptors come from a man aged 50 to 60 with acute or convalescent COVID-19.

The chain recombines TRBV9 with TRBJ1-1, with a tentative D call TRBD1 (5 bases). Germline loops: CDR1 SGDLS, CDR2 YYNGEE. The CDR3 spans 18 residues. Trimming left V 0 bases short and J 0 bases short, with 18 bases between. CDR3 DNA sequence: TGTGCCAGCAGCGTAGTTTCAACTGGGGCCCCAATGAACACTGAAGCTTTCTTT. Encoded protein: CASSVVSTGAPMNTEAFF.

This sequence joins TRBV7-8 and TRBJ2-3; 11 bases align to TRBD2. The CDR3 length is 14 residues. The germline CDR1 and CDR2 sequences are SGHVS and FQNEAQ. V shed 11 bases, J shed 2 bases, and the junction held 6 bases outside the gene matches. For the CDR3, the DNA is TGTGCCGTAACTAGCGGGGGTTTCACAGATACGCAGTATTTT. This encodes CAVTSGGFTDTQYF.

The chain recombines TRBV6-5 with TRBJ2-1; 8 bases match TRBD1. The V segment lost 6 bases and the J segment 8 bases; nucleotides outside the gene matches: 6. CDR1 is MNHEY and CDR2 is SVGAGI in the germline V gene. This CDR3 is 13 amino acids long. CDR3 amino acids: CASSHRGTDEQFF. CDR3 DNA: TGTGCCAGCAGCCACAGGGGGACGGATGAGCAGTTCTTC.

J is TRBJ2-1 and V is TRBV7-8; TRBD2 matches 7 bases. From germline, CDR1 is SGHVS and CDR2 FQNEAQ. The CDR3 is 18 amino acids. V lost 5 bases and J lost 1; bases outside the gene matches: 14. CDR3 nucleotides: TGTGCCAGCAGCCTTCGGGGGGTGGAGGGCCGGTCCTACAATGAGCAGTTCTTC. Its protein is CASSLRGVEGRSYNEQFF.

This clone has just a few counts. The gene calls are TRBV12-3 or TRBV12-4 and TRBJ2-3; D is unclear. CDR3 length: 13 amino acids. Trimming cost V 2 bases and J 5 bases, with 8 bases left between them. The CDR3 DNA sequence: TGTGCCAGCAGTTTAAGGCGAGGAGATACGCAGTATTTT. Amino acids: CASSLRRGDTQYF.

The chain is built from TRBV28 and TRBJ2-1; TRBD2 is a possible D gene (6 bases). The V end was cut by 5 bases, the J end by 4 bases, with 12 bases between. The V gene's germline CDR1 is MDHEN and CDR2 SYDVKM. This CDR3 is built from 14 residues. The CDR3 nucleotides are TGTGCCAGCAGTATGCCCGCGGGGTACAATGAGCAGTTCTTC. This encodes CASSMPAGYNEQFF. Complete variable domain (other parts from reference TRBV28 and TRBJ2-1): DVKVTQSSRYLVKRTGEKVFLECVQDMDHENMFWYRQDPGLGLRLIYFSYDVKMKEKGDIPEGYSVSREKKERFSLILESASTNQTSMYLCASSMPAGYNEQFFGPGTRLTVL.

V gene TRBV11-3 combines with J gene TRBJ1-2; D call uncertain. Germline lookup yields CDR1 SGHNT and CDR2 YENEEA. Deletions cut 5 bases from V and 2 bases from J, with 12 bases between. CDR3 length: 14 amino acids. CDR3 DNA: TGTGCCAGCAGCCCCTGGTGGGCAAACTATGGCTACACCTTC. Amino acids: CASSPWWANYGYTF.

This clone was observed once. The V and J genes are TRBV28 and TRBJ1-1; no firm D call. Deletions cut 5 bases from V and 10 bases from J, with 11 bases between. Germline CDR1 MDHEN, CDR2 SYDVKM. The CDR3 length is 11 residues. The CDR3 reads CASSDSPGAFF. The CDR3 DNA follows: TGTGCCAGCAGTGACTCACCGGGAGCTTTCTTT. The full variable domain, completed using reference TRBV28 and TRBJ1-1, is DVKVTQSSRYLVKRTGEKVFLECVQDMDHENMFWYRQDPGLGLRLIYFSYDVKMKEKGDIPEGYSVSREKKERFSLILESASTNQTSMYLCASSDSPGAFFGQGTRLTVV.